This TCR beta chain derives from a study of T cells in Graves' hyperthyroidism and ophthalmopathy. Across the study: Prior to any treatment, at the point of initial diagnosis, peripheral blood was collected.

Per germline, CDR1 SGHAT and CDR2 FQNNGV. V was pared by 4 bases and J by 5 bases, with 5 bases between. There are 11 residues in the CDR3. At least ten counts were recorded for this clonotype. The source material, RNA transcripts, was used to amplify TCR beta CDR3 regions. The HTBI primer set was used in a first-round RT-PCR of the TCR CDR3. TCRdb independently ran MiXCR on the multiplex PCR reads; one entry per CDR3 protein. The table shows around 340,000 distinct CDR3 sequences, with around 20% occurring only once. The receptor comes from a woman aged 50 to 60 with Graves' hyperthyroidism. The sequenced sample consisted of blood. J is TRBJ2-5 and V is TRBV11-2; D unclear. The CDR3 DNA reads as TGTGCCAGCAGCTCTGGGGAGACCCAGTACTTC. Translation gives CASSSGETQYF.